This entry features one TCR beta chain sequence. Its antigen is currently unknown. The data stem from a study of CD8 T cells in Susac syndrome. V lost 3 bases, J lost 1 base, and 9 bases lay in between. The CDR3 extends over 13 amino acids. Germline loops: CDR1 SQVTM, CDR2 ANQGSEA. CD8+ and CD4+ T cells circulating in blood were sequenced for TCR beta. The RNA input was roughly 0.45 to 1 ug, and it was reverse transcribed with random hexamers. Amplification of TCR beta CDR3 was carried out by immunoSEQ multiplex PCR, which covered 54 Vbeta and 13 Jbeta segments. TCRdb re-called the immunoSEQ multiplex PCR reads through MiXCR, storing one row per CDR3 protein. This table holds about 130,000 distinct CDR3 sequences, about 95% found once. Study-wide points: The study admitted that it had a relatively small number of individuals in its TCR sequencing and HLA analysis.

The chain carries TRBV29-1 and TRBJ1-1; D unclear. Input material: CD8+ T cells from PBMCs. This receptor was obtained from a human donor with Susac syndrome. CDR3 protein: CSVDFSGNTEAFF. CDR3 nucleotides: TGCAGCGTTGATTTCTCAGGGAACACTGAAGCTTTCTTT.